This TCR beta chain was found in a study of OX40 agonist ivuxolimab in advanced cancers. Here immunoSEQ multiplex PCR was the method, and the copy in TCRdb shows in-frame clones only, minus some. This table has 55,000 to 70,000 clones, 80% appearing once. CDR3 size: 16 residues. The V and J ends lost 4 bases and 2 bases respectively, with 17 bases between them. Per germline, CDR1 KGHSH and CDR2 LQKENI. This TCR derives from an adult with an advanced solid tumor such as melanoma, head and neck, liver or kidney cancer. V gene TRBV18 combines with J gene TRBJ1-2; D is possibly TRBD1 (6 bases). Sequenced here: CD4+ or CD8+ T cells sorted from blood, sampled in a trial of the OX40 agonist ivuxolimab. The CDR3: CASSRDWGAGNYGYTF. The CDR3 nucleotides read TGTGCCAGCTCACGGGACTGGGGGGCCGGGAACTATGGCTACACCTTC.